This record covers a single TCR beta chain. This clone was found once. Its binding antigen is unknown. Base qualities are not at hand, and no much larger clone is one base apart. The data are from a study of long-term antiretroviral therapy in people with HIV (dated by TCRdb to about 2022). With respect to the entire study: The earliest samples were collected approximately a decade before the 2015 WHO recommendation for immediate ART, a period when ART was typically delayed until CD4 counts fell. No cross-contamination during QIAcube processing was seen in test extractions of a monoclonal T-cell line run alongside a few dozen polyclonal samples. A retrospective serial study tested whether changes in peripheral blood TRB repertoire composition and diversity were associated with ART initiation and durable HIV suppression. Of the roughly 30 participants with HIV, fewer than twelve were female. A total of 150 to 200 cryopreserved PBMC samples came from around 30 adults with confirmed HIV infection and were collected serially over a mean of roughly six years (range 1-12). What the authors observed across the whole study: Unsorted PBMC were profiled instead of sorted CD4+ and CD8+ T cells because pre-ART samples had limited cell numbers. A significant increase in TRB diversity was found to be associated with ART initiation, although TRB diversity was observed to remain significantly below that of transplant donor controls even after long-term ART. The repertoire was dominated across all time points by expanded TRB clones identified before ART initiation, although this dominance was seen to fluctuate and to decrease in many PLHIV after ART. Owing to limited PBMC availability, only the TCR beta chain was sequenced, without alpha chain pairing. HIV repertoires had narrower CDR3 length ranges than controls, and the network structure suggested an antigen-experienced repertoire that shifted only slightly toward naive after ART. Samples dated from about 2003 to 2018, and the ART regimens used may be less effective than current ones. Inferences about post-ART repertoire changes were limited because no data were available on ART adherence, viral resistance or therapy changes.

Sequencing of the TRB variable region was done with the immunoSEQ hsTCRB v3.0 assay at survey level resolution. A depth of 40,000-50,000 T-cell genomes per sample was targeted for TRB sequencing. An Illumina MiSeq with a v3 150-cycle kit was used to sequence the pooled TRB libraries. On the authors' methods: Repertoire analysis was performed in R inside a reproducible Nextflow workflow that covered QC, data transformation and analysis. LymphoSeq2, an R package for AIRR-Seq data exploration, was used to implement custom analyses. After excluding several samples that yielded fewer than 5000 total TRB sequences, some 180 HIV repertoires remained for analysis. Of the approximately 190 retained HIV repertoires, 59 were collected before and approximately 130 after ART initiation. Repertoires were downsampled to 5000 TRB nucleotide sequences, with summary statistics averaged over 100 downsampling iterations. TRB sequences were retained for analysis only if CDR3 regions of at least seven amino acids were present. A Shannon entropy-derived clonality score and the Gini coefficient were used to measure diversity. In the repertoire networks, any two of the top 5000 CDR3 amino acid sequences were connected whenever the two sequences differed by an edit distance of one. For TRB CDR3 amino acid sequences, antigen specificity groups and MHC restriction were predicted with GLIPH2. To flag known CMV, EBV, HIV or tissue antigen associations, CDR3 amino acid sequences were matched against VDJdb and McPAS-TCR. Pre-ART, post-ART and control groups were compared with Wilcoxon signed-rank tests and Holm-Bonferroni correction. TCRdb carries this immuneACCESS record with in-frame sequences only. Its versions omit some clonotypes, under half of them owing to an unresolved V gene in the studies checked, with the rest unexplained. Clone size and the V and J calls come from that table; the DNA yielded D and trimming. The sample includes some 30,000 clones, with about 85% observed a single time. 10% to 15% of the sample is taken by the ten largest.

A distance of 15 bases separates the germline ends of V and J, which lose 7 bases and 3 bases respectively. As encoded in the germline V gene (reference sequence), CDR1 is LNHDA while CDR2 is SQIVND. CDR3 length: 14 amino acids, cysteine to phenylalanine. The retained sequence is limited to the CDR3, 42 bases, with the frame set at the first base. Participants were included only if at least one PBMC sample before ART initiation and at least two post-ART samples were available. All participants with HIV were treated in the United States of America. Cryopreserved samples of roughly 0.85-11 million PBMC were thawed and washed before DNA extraction. At the time of the earliest PBMC sample, participants with HIV were aged between 23 and 54 years. Each participant contributed PBMC samples from 1-4 timepoints before ART initiation and 2-8 timepoints after ART initiation, with a median of 7 samples. Serial HIV viral load, CD4+ T-cell count, ART history and demographic data were obtained for every participant. Genomic DNA was extracted from unsorted PBMC with a Qiagen kit on a QIAcube, processed in batches of 12 samples.

This sequence uses TRBV19 and TRBJ1-1, and TRBD1 may be the D gene, going by 5 matching bases. The sample consisted of unsorted PBMCs, taken 1.1 years after starting antiretroviral therapy. This sequence was found in a young man with HIV. The bases are TGTGCCAGTAAAAGGGGCAGGGAGGACACTGAAGCTTTCTTT. This yields the protein CASKRGREDTEAFF.